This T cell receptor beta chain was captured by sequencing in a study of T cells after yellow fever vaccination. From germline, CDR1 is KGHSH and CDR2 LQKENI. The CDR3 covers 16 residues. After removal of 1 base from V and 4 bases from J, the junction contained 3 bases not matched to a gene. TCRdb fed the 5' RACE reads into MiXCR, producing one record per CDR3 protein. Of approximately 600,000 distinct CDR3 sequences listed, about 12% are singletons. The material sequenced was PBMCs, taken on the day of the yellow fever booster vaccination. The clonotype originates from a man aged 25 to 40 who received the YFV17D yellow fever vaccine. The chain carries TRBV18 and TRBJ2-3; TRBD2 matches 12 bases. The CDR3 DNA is TGTGCCAGCTCACCACGGACTAGCGGGACCGCAGATACGCAGTATTTT. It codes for CASSPRTSGTADTQYF. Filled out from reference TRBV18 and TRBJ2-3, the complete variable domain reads NAGVMQNPRHLVRRRGQEARLRCSPMKGHSHVYWYRQLPEEGLKFMVYLQKENIIDESGMPKERFSAEFPKEGPSILRIQQVVRGDSAAYFCASSPRTSGTADTQYFGPGTRLTVL.